What follows are 12 T cell receptor beta chains derived from one specimen sequenced in a study of T cells in Graves' hyperthyroidism and ophthalmopathy. Amplification of TCR beta CDR3 regions was performed using RNA transcripts as template. A first-round RT-PCR of the TCR CDR3 used the HTBI primer set. TCRdb processed the multiplex PCR reads anew with MiXCR; each CDR3 protein has one entry. The repertoire holds fewer than 900,000 distinct CDR3 sequences, with approximately 19% as singletons. The source material was blood. The receptors come from a woman aged 45-65 years with Graves' hyperthyroidism that later progressed to Graves' ophthalmopathy.

The chain is built from TRBV11-3 and TRBJ2-3; D is unclear. Trimming removed 4 bases at V and 6 bases at J, with 8 bases between. Looked up from germline, CDR1 is SGHNT and CDR2 is YENEEA. This CDR3 has 12 residues. CDR3 protein: CASSYLSDTQYF. The CDR3 DNA follows: TGTGCCAGCAGCTACCTGTCTGATACGCAGTATTTT.

This clonotype was recorded many times. The chain carries TRBV20-1 and TRBJ1-5, with D maybe TRBD1 (5 bases). The CDR3 totals 15 residues. The V gene lost 0 bases and the J gene lost 5 bases, with 14 bases spanning the gap. CDR1 and CDR2 (germline): DFQATT, SNEGSKA (reference sequence). CDR3 DNA: TGCAGTGCTAGAGAAGGTGCAGGGAGGGATCAGCCCCAGCATTTT. This translates into CSAREGAGRDQPQHF.

This rearrangement joins TRBV7-3 to TRBJ2-1; no reliable D call. Looked up from germline, CDR1 is SGHTA and CDR2 is FQGTGA. This CDR3 has 15 residues. The V end lost 6 bases, the J end lost 3 bases, and 15 bases lay between the germline ends. CDR3 protein: CASRVRETNYNEQFF. In DNA, the CDR3 is TGTGCCAGCAGGGTCCGTGAGACGAACTACAATGAGCAGTTCTTC.

With respect to this clonotype: Compared with germline, one end of the junction differs, possibly owing to a read error. The chain combines TRBV6-1 with TRBJ1-5; no reliable D call. The CDR3 contains 12 residues. In germline, CDR1 is MNHNS, CDR2 SASEGT. The CDR3 nucleotides are TGTGTCAGCGAGGATCTTGGTCAGCCCCAGCATTTT. This encodes CVSEDLGQPQHF.

The chain links TRBV5-4 to TRBJ2-2; D not resolved. The V and J ends lost 0 bases and 8 bases respectively, with 8 bases between them. The CDR3 extends over 13 amino acids. Germline-derived CDR1 and CDR2 are SGHNT and YYREEE (reference sequence). Written as DNA, the CDR3 is TGTGCCAGCAGCTTGGCTGGGTTGGGGGAGCTGTTTTTT. It encodes CASSLAGLGELFF.

This clonotype was seen a few times. This sequence joins TRBV7-2 and TRBJ1-5; D gene unclear. The CDR3 is 16 amino acids. With 1 base removed from V and 0 bases from J, the gap between germline ends came to 10 bases. Germline values: CDR1 SGHTA, CDR2 FQGNSA. The CDR3 protein is CASSLESGYSNQPQHF. The CDR3 DNA follows: TGTGCCAGCAGCTTAGAATCTGGCTATAGCAATCAGCCCCAGCATTTT.

This clonotype was observed many times. V gene TRBV11-2 combines with J gene TRBJ2-2, with no clear D. CDR3 length: 14 amino acids. V shed 0 bases and J shed 7 bases, with 9 bases lying between them. CDR1 is SGHAT, CDR2 FQNNGV, per germline. The CDR3 protein is CASSLESQHGELFF. The CDR3 nucleotides are TGTGCCAGCAGCTTAGAGTCTCAGCACGGGGAGCTGTTTTTT.

This clonotype was observed many times. In nucleotides, the CDR3 is TGCAGTGCTAGAGATTGGATGGGTTTGGGGGGGGAAGGGACTGAAGCTTTCTTT. Its translation: CSARDWMGLGGEGTEAFF. V is TRBV20-1 and J is TRBJ1-1, with a tentative D call TRBD1 (5 bases). Germline V gene sequence: CDR1 DFQATT, CDR2 SNEGSKA (reference sequence). There are 18 residues in the CDR3. Deletions cut 0 bases from V and 5 bases from J, with 25 bases between.

The table lists this clonotype with a few counts. The chain is built from TRBV11-1 and TRBJ2-7; possibly TRBD2 for D (5 bases). Per germline, CDR1 SGHAT and CDR2 FQDESV (reference sequence). Trimming took off 10 bases at V and 3 bases at J, with 10 bases between the two ends. There are 11 residues in the CDR3. CDR3 in DNA: TGTGCCATAAGCGAGGGCTACGAGCAGTACTTC. Protein: CAISEGYEQYF.

The rearrangement joins TRBV20-1 to TRBJ2-5; 9 bases agree with TRBD2. This CDR3 has 13 amino acids. From germline, CDR1 is DFQATT and CDR2 SNEGSKA (reference sequence). Unmatched junction bases numbered 6, after V lost 5 bases and J lost 5 bases. The CDR3 DNA is TGCAGTGCTGGCGGGACTAGCTCTGAGACCCAGTACTTC. Encoded protein: CSAGGTSSETQYF.

This clonotype was recorded at least ten times. The V and J genes are TRBV3-1 and TRBJ2-3, with D hard to call. The CDR3 is 12 amino acids. V shed 4 bases and J shed 2 bases, with 4 bases lying between them. Germline V lookup: CDR1 LGHDT, CDR2 YNNKEL (reference sequence). The CDR3 loop reads CASSLHTDTQYF. CDR3 DNA sequence: TGTGCCAGCAGCCTTCACACAGATACGCAGTATTTT.

At least ten counts were recorded for this clonotype. The chain employs TRBV11-1 and TRBJ2-1, with 10 bases that match TRBD2. V shed 4 bases and J 4 bases; nucleotides not matched to a gene: 4. The CDR3 is 15 residues long. The germline V gene has CDR1 SGHAT and CDR2 FQDESV (reference sequence). CDR3 region: CASSSSSGSYNEQFF. The CDR3 nucleotides read TGTGCCAGCAGCTCCTCTAGCGGGAGTTACAATGAGCAGTTCTTC.